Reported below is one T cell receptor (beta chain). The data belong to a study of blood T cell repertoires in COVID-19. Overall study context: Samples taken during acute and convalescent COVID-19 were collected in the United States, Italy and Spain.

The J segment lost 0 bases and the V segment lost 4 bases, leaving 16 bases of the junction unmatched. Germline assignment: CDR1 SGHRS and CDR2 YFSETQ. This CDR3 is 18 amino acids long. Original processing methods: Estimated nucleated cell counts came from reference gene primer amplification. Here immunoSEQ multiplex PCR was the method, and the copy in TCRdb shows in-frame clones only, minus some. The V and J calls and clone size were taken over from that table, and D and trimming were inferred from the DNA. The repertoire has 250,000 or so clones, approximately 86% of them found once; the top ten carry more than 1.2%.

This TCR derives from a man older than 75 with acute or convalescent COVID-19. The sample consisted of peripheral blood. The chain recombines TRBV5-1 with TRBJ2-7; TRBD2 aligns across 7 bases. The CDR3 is CASSHLGSSRGVSYEQYF. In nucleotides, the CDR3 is TGCGCCAGCAGCCACTTAGGCTCCAGTCGGGGGGTCTCCTACGAGCAGTACTTC. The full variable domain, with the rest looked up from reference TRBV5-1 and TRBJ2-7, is KAGVTQTPRYLIKTRGQQVTLSCSPISGHRSVSWYQQTPGQGLQFLFEYFSETQRNKGNFPGRFSGRQFSNSRSEMNVSTLELGDSALYLCASSHLGSSRGVSYEQYFGPGTRLTVT.